Many counts were recorded for the clone carrying this T cell receptor beta chain. Antigen specificity is unknown. Thyroid surgery was preceded by no treatment in any patient. This entry belongs to a study of metastatic and nonmetastatic thyroid tumors. Study-wide background: From malignant and benign thyroid patients, repertoires in blood and in tumor or nodule tissue were compared. Broader study findings: For both blood and tumor, malignant thyroid tumors reportedly showed significantly higher TCR beta diversity than benign nodules did.

As originally analysed: Clinicopathological groups differed in CDR3, with these differences serving to build a distant-metastasis classifier for papillary thyroid cancer. TCRdb re-clonotyped the PCR reads via MiXCR. Clone size and V and J calls follow TCRdb, not the original study. The table records 35,000 to 50,000 clones, less than 15% of them present only once. CDR3 length: 14 residues. V gave up 5 bases and J gave up 7 bases, with 17 bases separating them. Germline CDR1 reads SGHAT; CDR2 reads FQNNGV. Sequencing input: blood. The clonotype was recovered from a female donor with papillary thyroid cancer or a benign thyroid nodule (not recorded which). Some clones in this sample may be carry-over from other donors' samples. The chain has TRBV11-2 and TRBJ1-1; D not resolved. CDR3 DNA: TGTGCCAGCAGCCCCACGAGGCCCCAAGGTGAAGCTTTCTTT. Protein: CASSPTRPQGEAFF.